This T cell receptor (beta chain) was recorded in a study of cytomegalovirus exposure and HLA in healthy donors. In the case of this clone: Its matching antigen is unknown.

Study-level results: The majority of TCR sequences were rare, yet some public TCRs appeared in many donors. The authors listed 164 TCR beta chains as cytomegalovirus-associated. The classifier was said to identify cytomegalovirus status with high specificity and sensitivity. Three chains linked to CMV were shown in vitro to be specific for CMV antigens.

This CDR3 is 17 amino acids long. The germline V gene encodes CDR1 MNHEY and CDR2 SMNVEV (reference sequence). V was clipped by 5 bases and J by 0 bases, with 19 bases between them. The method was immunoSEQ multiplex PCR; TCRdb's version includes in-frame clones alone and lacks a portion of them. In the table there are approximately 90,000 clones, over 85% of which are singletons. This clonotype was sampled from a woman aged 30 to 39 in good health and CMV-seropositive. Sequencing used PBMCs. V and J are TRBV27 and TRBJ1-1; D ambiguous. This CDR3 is CASSHGIWPFMNTEAFF. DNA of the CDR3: TGTGCCAGCAGTCACGGGATTTGGCCGTTCATGAACACTGAAGCTTTCTTT.